This is a list of T cell receptor beta chains from one sample in a study of shared clonotypes between healthy human individuals. Here immunoSEQ multiplex PCR was the method, and the copy in TCRdb shows in-frame clones only, minus some. The sample lists some 2.1 million clones; around 95% were seen once. Sequencing input: naive CD4+ T cells sorted from blood. All receptors derive from a man aged 18 to 30 in good health. CDR3s include the opening cysteine and the closing phenylalanine or tryptophan. The D gene is left open where the match is weak. Size tells how often a clone was seen (once, few, many) or the class of an expanded clone, and some rows leave it out.

v_gene: TRBV28
abundance: NA
j_gene: TRBJ2-4
d_gene: NA
CDR3aa: CASSFEGMDKNIQYF
CDR3nt: TGTGCCAGCAGTTTTGAAGGGATGGACAAAAACATTCAGTACTTC

v_gene: TRBV5-4
abundance: NA
j_gene: TRBJ2-7
d_gene: NA
CDR3aa: CASSYLDYEQYF
CDR3nt: TGTGCCAGCAGCTATTTAGACTACGAGCAGTACTTC

v_gene: TRBV28
abundance: NA
j_gene: TRBJ2-2
d_gene: NA
CDR3aa: CASSFSWRTENTGELFF
CDR3nt: TGTGCCAGCAGTTTTTCCTGGCGGACCGAGAACACCGGGGAGCTGTTTTTT

v_gene: TRBV9
abundance: NA
j_gene: TRBJ1-4
d_gene: NA
CDR3aa: CASSAGTDYFNEKLFF
CDR3nt: TGTGCCAGCAGCGCCGGGACCGACTACTTTAATGAAAAACTGTTTTTT

v_gene: TRBV5-1
abundance: NA
j_gene: TRBJ1-1
d_gene: NA
CDR3aa: CASSFGRGAELVAEAFF
CDR3nt: TGCGCCAGCAGCTTCGGGCGGGGCGCGGAGTTGGTGGCTGAAGCTTTCTTT

v_gene: TRBV2
abundance: once
j_gene: TRBJ1-6
d_gene: NA
CDR3aa: CASGRDSPLHF
CDR3nt: TGTGCCAGCGGACGGGATTCACCCCTCCACTTT

v_gene: TRBV19
abundance: NA
j_gene: TRBJ2-2
d_gene: NA
CDR3aa: CASTPMGTGELFF
CDR3nt: TGTGCCAGTACCCCTATGGGGACCGGGGAGCTGTTTTTT

v_gene: TRBV5-1
abundance: once
j_gene: TRBJ2-7
d_gene: TRBD2
CDR3aa: CASSPGTSGRAGEYEQYF
CDR3nt: TGCGCCAGCAGCCCGGGGACTAGCGGGAGGGCCGGGGAGTACGAGCAGTACTTC

v_gene: TRBV30
abundance: NA
j_gene: TRBJ1-4
d_gene: NA
CDR3aa: CAWSVRSPTNEKLFF
CDR3nt: TGTGCCTGGAGTGTACGGAGTCCAACTAATGAAAAACTGTTTTTT

v_gene: TRBV5-6
abundance: NA
j_gene: TRBJ2-1
d_gene: NA
CDR3aa: CASSLERRTSNEQFF
CDR3nt: TGTGCCAGCAGCTTGGAACGGAGGACCTCCAATGAGCAGTTCTTC

v_gene: TRBV28
abundance: few
j_gene: TRBJ1-3
d_gene: TRBD1
CDR3aa: CASSFTGGSGNTIYF
CDR3nt: TGTGCCAGCAGTTTTACAGGGGGCTCTGGAAACACCATATATTTT

v_gene: TRBV5-1
abundance: NA
j_gene: TRBJ2-5
d_gene: TRBD1
CDR3aa: CASSLVGQGGETQYF
CDR3nt: TGCGCCAGCAGCTTGGTGGGACAGGGCGGGGAGACCCAGTACTTC

v_gene: TRBV7-9
abundance: few
j_gene: TRBJ2-5
d_gene: NA
CDR3aa: CASSGLDGFFMETQYF
CDR3nt: TGTGCCAGCAGCGGCTTGGACGGGTTCTTTATGGAGACCCAGTACTTC

v_gene: TRBV5-1
abundance: few
j_gene: TRBJ2-7
d_gene: NA
CDR3aa: CASSLDTSPGEQYF
CDR3nt: TGCGCCAGCAGCTTGGACACATCCCCTGGGGAGCAGTACTTC

v_gene: TRBV5-3
abundance: NA
j_gene: TRBJ2-3
d_gene: NA
CDR3aa: CARSWAGKHTSDTQYF
CDR3nt: TGTGCCAGAAGTTGGGCAGGGAAACATACCTCAGATACGCAGTATTTT

v_gene: TRBV10-3
abundance: NA
j_gene: TRBJ2-7
d_gene: NA
CDR3aa: CAISESWYEQYF
CDR3nt: TGTGCCATCAGTGAGTCGTGGTACGAGCAGTACTTC

v_gene: TRBV7-9
abundance: once
j_gene: TRBJ1-1
d_gene: NA
CDR3aa: CASSSQLRTEAFF
CDR3nt: TGTGCCAGCAGCTCCCAGCTTCGCACTGAAGCTTTCTTT

v_gene: TRBV28
abundance: NA
j_gene: TRBJ2-7
d_gene: TRBD2
CDR3aa: CASRGGTSGSYEQYF
CDR3nt: TGTGCCAGCAGAGGAGGGACTAGCGGATCCTACGAGCAGTACTTC

v_gene: TRBV2
abundance: NA
j_gene: TRBJ2-7
d_gene: NA
CDR3aa: CASSVLGEQYF
CDR3nt: TGTGCCAGCAGTGTACTAGGCGAGCAGTACTTC

v_gene: TRBV10-3
abundance: NA
j_gene: TRBJ1-5
d_gene: NA
CDR3aa: CAISESAGLRNQPQHF
CDR3nt: TGTGCCATCAGTGAGTCGGCAGGGCTACGCAATCAGCCCCAGCATTTT

v_gene: TRBV10-3
abundance: NA
j_gene: TRBJ2-5
d_gene: NA
CDR3aa: CAISEPRWAEETQYF
CDR3nt: TGTGCCATCAGTGAGCCTCGCTGGGCCGAGGAGACCCAGTACTTC

v_gene: TRBV12-5
abundance: NA
j_gene: TRBJ2-3
d_gene: NA
CDR3aa: CASGLVPKGAIAGSTDTQYF
CDR3nt: TGTGCTAGTGGTTTGGTCCCGAAGGGGGCAATAGCGGGAAGCACAGATACGCAGTATTTT

v_gene: TRBV6-1
abundance: NA
j_gene: TRBJ2-7
d_gene: TRBD1
CDR3aa: CASSGTGSSYEQYF
CDR3nt: TGTGCCAGCAGTGGGACAGGGAGCTCCTACGAGCAGTACTTC

v_gene: TRBV10-3
abundance: NA
j_gene: TRBJ1-2
d_gene: TRBD1
CDR3aa: CAISDRDDYGYTF
CDR3nt: TGTGCCATCAGCGACAGGGACGACTATGGCTACACCTTC

v_gene: TRBV7-8
abundance: once
j_gene: TRBJ2-7
d_gene: TRBD1
CDR3aa: CASSARTGASYEQYF
CDR3nt: TGTGCCAGCAGCGCACGGACAGGGGCTTCCTACGAGCAGTACTTC

v_gene: TRBV5-8
abundance: NA
j_gene: TRBJ2-7
d_gene: TRBD1
CDR3aa: CASSLVGTGTDEQYF
CDR3nt: TGTGCCAGCAGCTTGGTTGGGACAGGGACGGACGAGCAGTACTTC

v_gene: TRBV7-9
abundance: once
j_gene: TRBJ1-1
d_gene: NA
CDR3aa: CASSANPGTEAFF
CDR3nt: TGTGCCAGCAGCGCAAACCCTGGGACTGAAGCTTTCTTT

v_gene: TRBV9
abundance: NA
j_gene: TRBJ2-3
d_gene: TRBD2
CDR3aa: CASSVAGGFTDTQYF
CDR3nt: TGTGCCAGCAGCGTAGCGGGGGGATTCACAGATACGCAGTATTTT

v_gene: TRBV2
abundance: NA
j_gene: TRBJ2-4
d_gene: TRBD1
CDR3aa: CASSQDRAKNIQYF
CDR3nt: TGTGCCAGCAGTCAGGACAGGGCCAAAAACATTCAGTACTTC

v_gene: TRBV11-2
abundance: NA
j_gene: TRBJ2-3
d_gene: TRBD1
CDR3aa: CASSLEVGQGDF
CDR3nt: TGTGCCAGCAGCTTAGAGGTCGGACAGGGGGATTTT

v_gene: TRBV4-1
abundance: many
j_gene: TRBJ2-3
d_gene: TRBD1
CDR3aa: CASSQTGALPDTQYF
CDR3nt: TGCGCCAGCAGCCAGACAGGGGCGCTCCCAGATACGCAGTATTTT

v_gene: TRBV27
abundance: NA
j_gene: TRBJ2-7
d_gene: TRBD2
CDR3aa: CASSLWASGVYEQYF
CDR3nt: TGTGCCAGCAGTTTATGGGCTAGCGGAGTTTACGAGCAGTACTTC